This T cell receptor beta chain appears in the sequencing data of a study of post-analysis software for immune sequencing data. Study overall: Multiple sclerosis in the patients followed relapsing-remitting, secondary progressive and progressive-relapsing courses.

Findings and limits, study-wide: The study found TRBV5-6, TRBV5-1 and TRBV20-1 among about five TRBV segments more frequent in patients than controls. The authors found that F measure strongly co-clustered same-batch samples. Controls showed significantly higher normalized Chao1 diversity than did multiple sclerosis patients.

TCR beta libraries were prepared from cDNA with unique molecular identifiers. TCRdb reanalysed the PCR reads using MiXCR and keeps one entry per CDR3 protein. The sample has 450,000 to 700,000 distinct CDR3 sequences; roughly two fifths are singletons. With V trimmed by 3 bases and J by 1 base, 5 bases remained unmatched. Germline values: CDR1 DFQATT, CDR2 SNEGSKA (reference sequence). The CDR3 has 16 amino acids. As for this clonotype: The antigen remains undetermined.

This receptor was obtained from a girl aged 10 to 17 with multiple sclerosis. The rearrangement links TRBV20-1 to TRBJ2-5; 13 nucleotides line up with TRBD2. Material for sequencing was blood. CDR3 sequence reads: CSARKGLAGFQETQYF. DNA of the CDR3: TGCAGTGCTAGGAAGGGACTAGCGGGGTTCCAAGAGACCCAGTACTTC.